This T cell receptor (beta chain) was identified in a study of cytomegalovirus exposure and HLA in healthy donors. Study conclusions and caveats: By a later analysis, the bulk of CMV-associated TCR beta chains appeared HLA-restricted. Later work found that TCR association rates differed between HLA loci; DRB1 had the most and HLA-C the fewest. Reportedly, diagnosis of cytomegalovirus status by the classifier showed high specificity and sensitivity.

The PCR employed 60 Vbeta primers together with 13 Jbeta primers. Libraries were prepared by immunoSEQ multiplex PCR; TCRdb keeps only in-frame clonotypes and omits some of them. The sample records around 63,000 clones, around four fifths being singletons. In regard to this clone: Its specificity is not known.

Germline values: CDR1 SEHNR, CDR2 FQNEAQ (reference sequence). The CDR3 runs 14 residues. V shed 1 base and J shed 4 bases, with 11 bases lying between them. The clonotype originates from a woman in her thirties in good health and CMV-seronegative. The material sequenced was PBMCs. The V gene is TRBV7-9, the J gene TRBJ2-7, with D possibly TRBD2 on 5 matching bases. The CDR3 region is CASSLGSGNYEQYF. CDR3 coding DNA: TGTGCCAGCAGCTTAGGGTCCGGGAATTACGAGCAGTACTTC.